These 30 T cell receptor beta chains came from one sample sequenced in a study of OX40 agonist ivuxolimab in advanced cancers. Method: immunoSEQ multiplex PCR; TCRdb's copy keeps in-frame clones and lacks some. Found here are roughly 99,000 clones, 75% to 95% of them singletons; the top ten hold 1% to 1.5%. The sequencing used CD4+ or CD8+ T cells sorted from blood, collected in a trial of the OX40 agonist ivuxolimab. The source of these receptors is an adult with an advanced solid tumor such as melanoma, head and neck, liver or kidney cancer.

DNA of the CDR3: TGCGCCAGCAGCTTGGCCGGAAGCGGTGACCAAGAGACCCAGTACTTC. Its translation: CASSLAGSGDQETQYF. This chain uses TRBV5-1 with TRBJ2-5, with D maybe TRBD2 (5 bases). The germline CDR1 and CDR2 sequences are SGHRS and YFSETQ. The length of the CDR3 is 16 residues. Between the trimmed V and J ends, which lost 0 bases and 0 bases, there was a span of 12 bases.

The chain is built from TRBV15 and TRBJ2-2; a possible D gene is TRBD1 (7 bases). Germline V gene sequence: CDR1 LNHNV, CDR2 YYDKDF (reference sequence). Trimming shortened V by 5 bases and J by 4 bases, and 11 bases separated the two germline ends. The CDR3 covers 14 residues. The CDR3 reads CATSGGTATGELFF. The CDR3, as DNA: TGTGCCACCAGCGGGGGGACAGCCACCGGGGAGCTGTTTTTT.

This sequence joins TRBV2 and TRBJ1-3, with D possibly being TRBD1 (5 bases). Germline V lookup: CDR1 SNHLY, CDR2 FYNNEI. The CDR3 has 17 residues. Trimming shortened V by 3 bases and J by 4 bases, and 19 bases separated the two germline ends. This CDR3 is CASSDPRAGLRGNTIYF. CDR3 DNA sequence: TGTGCCAGCAGTGACCCCAGGGCGGGTCTACGGGGAAACACCATATATTTT.

V gene TRBV7-6 combines with J gene TRBJ1-4, with a possible D match to TRBD1 (5 bases). The ends were cut back, 1 base at V and 0 bases at J, with 12 bases in the middle. The germline V gene has CDR1 SGHVS and CDR2 FNYEAQ. The CDR3 runs to 17 residues. The CDR3 DNA sequence: TGTGCCAGCAGCTTAGTGGTCGGGGCATCAACTAATGAAAAACTGTTTTTT. This gives the protein CASSLVVGASTNEKLFF.

The chain uses TRBV25-1 and TRBJ2-1; TRBD1 matches 8 bases. V was clipped by 1 base and J by 8 bases; unmatched bases: 7. The CDR3 runs 15 residues. CDR1 and CDR2 from the germline V gene are MGHDK and SYGVNS. The CDR3: CASSEFSQGGDEQFF. The DNA of the CDR3 is TGTGCCAGCAGTGAATTTTCACAGGGGGGCGATGAGCAGTTCTTC. The full variable domain, its missing parts supplied by reference TRBV25-1 and TRBJ2-1, is EADIYQTPRYLVIGTGKKITLECSQTMGHDKMYWYQQDPGMELHLIHYSYGVNSTEKGDLSSESTVSRIRTEHFPLTLESARPSHTSQYLCASSEFSQGGDEQFFGPGTRLTVL.

This chain uses TRBV5-1 with TRBJ1-1, with D unclear. V was clipped by 0 bases and J by 10 bases, with 4 bases between them. The germline V gene encodes CDR1 SGHRS and CDR2 YFSETQ. This CDR3 has 10 amino acids. CDR3 coding DNA: TGCGCCAGCAGCTTGGTCGGAGCTTTCTTT. Encoded protein: CASSLVGAFF.

The chain employs TRBV5-4 and TRBJ1-1; TRBD1 is a possible D gene (6 bases). The CDR3 runs to 15 residues. Between the trimmed V and J ends, which lost 4 bases and 0 bases, there was a span of 13 bases. The germline V gene encodes CDR1 SGHNT and CDR2 YYREEE (reference sequence). The CDR3: CASSPLQGLNTEAFF. The CDR3 coding sequence is TGTGCCAGCAGCCCTTTACAGGGATTGAACACTGAAGCTTTCTTT.

The chain is built from TRBV27 and TRBJ1-4, with TRBD1 identical over 10 bases. Germline CDR1 is MNHEY and CDR2 is SMNVEV (reference sequence). CDR3 length: 14 amino acids. V lost 3 bases to trimming and J lost 6 bases; unmatched junction nucleotides: 1. In DNA form, the CDR3 reads TGTGCCAGCAGTTTTGGGACAGGGGATGAAAAACTGTTTTTT. Translated: CASSFGTGDEKLFF.

V gene TRBV6-5 combines with J gene TRBJ1-4, with D possibly being TRBD1 (5 bases). V lost 6 bases and J lost 7, with 15 bases in between. This CDR3 contains 14 residues. The V gene's germline CDR1 is MNHEY and CDR2 SVGAGI. CDR3 sequence reads: CASRWDQAAEKLFF. The CDR3 DNA follows: TGTGCCAGCAGGTGGGACCAGGCGGCTGAAAAACTGTTTTTT.

The chain employs TRBV19 and TRBJ2-5; TRBD1 matches at 9 bases. The J call is in doubt because the DNA end fits TRBJ2-7 better. CDR3 length equals 14 residues. The germline V gene has CDR1 LNHDA and CDR2 SQIVND (reference sequence). CDR3 nucleotide sequence: TGTGCCAGTAGGCCCTCCCGGGACAGGGACGAGCAGTACTTC. It yields the protein CASRPSRDRDEQYF.

The V call is TRBV6-1, the J call TRBJ2-7, with D unclear. V was shortened by 8 bases and J by 2 bases, with 13 bases between the two germline ends. The V gene's germline CDR1 is MNHNS and CDR2 SASEGT. The CDR3 runs to 13 residues. The CDR3 nucleotides are TGTGCCAGCCGGTCAGCAATCCCCTACGAGCAGTACTTC. Translated, it gives CASRSAIPYEQYF.

The chain is built from TRBV28 and TRBJ1-4; D is unclear. V lost 4 bases and J lost 3, with 9 bases in between. Germline V CDR1 and CDR2: MDHEN, SYDVKM. CDR3 length: 14 amino acids. This CDR3 reads CASSSAGPNEKLFF. In DNA form, the CDR3 reads TGTGCCAGCAGTTCAGCAGGTCCTAATGAAAAACTGTTTTTT. Full variable domain (rest looked up from reference TRBV28 and TRBJ1-4): DVKVTQSSRYLVKRTGEKVFLECVQDMDHENMFWYRQDPGLGLRLIYFSYDVKMKEKGDIPEGYSVSREKKERFSLILESASTNQTSMYLCASSSAGPNEKLFFGSGTQLSVL.

V and J are TRBV9 and TRBJ2-1; TRBD2 aligns across 8 bases. Germline assignment: CDR1 SGDLS and CDR2 YYNGEE. With V trimmed by 3 bases and J by 4 bases, 6 bases remained unmatched. The CDR3 extends over 15 amino acids. CDR3: CASSATGGSYNEQFF. CDR3 nucleotides: TGTGCCAGCAGCGCGACGGGAGGGTCATACAATGAGCAGTTCTTC.

The chain recombines TRBV6-6 with TRBJ1-1; D is unclear. Trimming shortened V by 0 bases and J by 5 bases, and 7 bases separated the two germline ends. Germline assignment: CDR1 MNHNY and CDR2 SVGAGI (reference sequence). This CDR3 comprises 13 residues. This CDR3 reads CASSYSRATEAFF. CDR3 sequence (DNA): TGTGCCAGCAGTTACTCGCGGGCAACTGAAGCTTTCTTT.

The V call is TRBV6-6, the J call TRBJ2-7, with TRBD2 matching 13 bases. The CDR3 is 15 residues long. Trimming removed 2 bases from V and 3 bases from J; junction bases left unmatched: 1. The germline V gene encodes CDR1 MNHNY and CDR2 SVGAGI (reference sequence). As DNA, the CDR3 is TGTGCCAGCAGTTACGGACTAGCGGGAGTCTACGAGCAGTACTTC. Amino acids: CASSYGLAGVYEQYF.

The rearrangement links TRBV9 to TRBJ2-7; TRBD1 is a possible D gene (5 bases). The V gene's germline CDR1 is SGDLS and CDR2 YYNGEE. The CDR3 consists of 15 residues. Trimming removed 2 bases at V and 3 bases at J, with 15 bases between. The CDR3 sequence is CASSVGHQDGYEQYF. CDR3 nucleotides: TGTGCCAGCAGCGTCGGACACCAGGACGGCTACGAGCAGTACTTC.

This clone was counted only a few times. This rearrangement joins TRBV12-5 to TRBJ1-5; 7 bases agree with TRBD1. The germline gives CDR1 LGHNT, CDR2 FRNRAP. The CDR3 extends over 13 amino acids. The V segment lost 6 bases and the J segment 7 bases; nucleotides outside the gene matches: 6. CDR3 DNA: TGTGCTAGTGGCCCCCTAGGGGGCCAGCCCCAGCATTTT. It translates to CASGPLGGQPQHF.

This chain uses TRBV5-1 with TRBJ2-1, with D unresolved. CDR1 is SGHRS and CDR2 is YFSETQ in the germline V gene. CDR3 length: 14 amino acids. Trimming cost V 3 bases and J 2 bases, with 9 bases left between them. CDR3 in amino acids: CASSSKGPYNEQFF. CDR3 coding DNA: TGCGCCAGCAGCTCGAAAGGGCCCTACAATGAGCAGTTCTTC.

A few counts support this clone. The V and J genes are TRBV30 and TRBJ2-7; unclear D gene. Trimming removed 1 base from V and 0 bases from J, with 7 bases in between. Germline V gives CDR1 GTSNPN, CDR2 SVGIG (reference sequence). The CDR3 consists of 13 residues. The chain's CDR3 is CAWSGSSSYEQYF. The DNA for the CDR3 is TGTGCCTGGAGTGGCTCTAGCTCCTACGAGCAGTACTTC.

The chain employs TRBV19 and TRBJ1-1; tentatively, D is TRBD1 (5 bases). Trimming removed 3 bases at V and 0 bases at J, with 11 bases between. This CDR3 region has 15 residues. Germline assignment: CDR1 LNHDA and CDR2 SQIVND (reference sequence). The CDR3, as DNA: TGTGCCAGTAGTATGGCCAGGACAATGAACACTGAAGCTTTCTTT. Translated: CASSMARTMNTEAFF.

This sequence joins TRBV5-6 and TRBJ1-5; perhaps TRBD1 as D (5 bases). Germline CDR1 SGHDT, CDR2 YYEEEE. The CDR3 totals 15 residues. Trimming removed 0 bases from V and 6 bases from J, with 13 bases in between. The CDR3 sequence: CASSLGGAGVQPQHF. The CDR3 DNA follows: TGTGCCAGCAGCTTGGGTGGTGCGGGGGTTCAGCCCCAGCATTTT.

The genes are TRBV27 and TRBJ1-2; tentatively, D is TRBD1 (5 bases). Germline V gene data show CDR1 as MNHEY and CDR2 as SMNVEV (reference sequence). V lost 5 bases to trimming and J lost 4 bases, with 14 bases between them. This CDR3 is built from 14 residues. The CDR3 protein is CASSQGGGFYGYTF. CDR3 in DNA: TGTGCCAGCAGTCAAGGCGGGGGGTTCTATGGCTACACCTTC.

The V and J genes are TRBV5-1 and TRBJ2-7; D remains unclear. Germline V gene sequence: CDR1 SGHRS, CDR2 YFSETQ. CDR3 length equals 14 residues. V lost 1 base and J 6 bases, leaving 14 bases between the germline ends. CDR3 nucleotides: TGCGCCAGCAGCTTGTCGGCGAAAGCCTGCGAGCAGTACTTC. Amino acids: CASSLSAKACEQYF. Combining the CDR3 with reference TRBV5-1 and TRBJ2-7 gives the whole variable domain KAGVTQTPRYLIKTRGQQVTLSCSPISGHRSVSWYQQTPGQGLQFLFEYFSETQRNKGNFPGRFSGRQFSNSRSEMNVSTLELGDSALYLCASSLSAKACEQYFGPGTRLTVT.

The V and J genes are TRBV7-2 and TRBJ2-3, with 12 nucleotides matching TRBD2. The trim removed 1 base at V and 0 bases at J, leaving 2 bases unmatched. Germline V lookup: CDR1 SGHTA, CDR2 FQGNSA. The CDR3 covers 17 residues. The CDR3, as DNA: TGTGCCAGCAGCTTAGTCGGGACTAGCGGGAGCACAGATACGCAGTATTTT. It yields the protein CASSLVGTSGSTDTQYF.

The chain carries TRBV6-5 and TRBJ2-1; D possibly corresponds to TRBD1 (6 bases). The germline CDR1 and CDR2 sequences are MNHEY and SVGAGI. Trimming removed 6 bases from V and 7 bases from J, with 13 bases in between. This CDR3 contains 13 residues. In nucleotides, the CDR3 is TGTGCCAGCAGCCCCAAACAGGGTAATGAGCAGTTCTTC. Its translation: CASSPKQGNEQFF.

This chain links TRBV19 with TRBJ1-1; D is uncertain. The CDR3 has 14 amino acids. Trimming removed 3 bases at V and 7 bases at J, with 15 bases between. CDR1 is LNHDA and CDR2 is SQIVND in the germline V gene (reference sequence). The CDR3 nucleotides read TGTGCCAGTAGTATTGCGGGTGTGGAAAATGAAGCTTTCTTT. Its protein is CASSIAGVENEAFF.

This rearrangement joins TRBV9 to TRBJ2-5; possibly TRBD1 for D (8 bases). CDR1 and CDR2 (germline): SGDLS, YYNGEE. This CDR3 region has 15 residues. V was clipped by 5 bases and J by 2 bases, with 16 bases between them. The CDR3 region has the DNA TGTGCCAGCAGTAACAGGGGGGGGACTCAAGAGACCCAGTACTTC. It is translated as CASSNRGGTQETQYF.

The rearrangement uses TRBV19 and TRBJ2-3, with TRBD1 as a possible D gene (5 bases). Germline values: CDR1 LNHDA, CDR2 SQIVND (reference sequence). The CDR3 is 15 amino acids. The germline V and J ends were trimmed by 5 bases and 3 bases, with 15 bases remaining between them. Written as DNA, the CDR3 is TGTGCCAGTAGTTACGGTCAGGGTTTTACAGATACGCAGTATTTT. It codes for CASSYGQGFTDTQYF.

This chain links TRBV5-6 with TRBJ1-1, with D unclear. Germline lookup yields CDR1 SGHDT and CDR2 YYEEEE. The CDR3 is 16 amino acids. The germline V and J ends were trimmed by 0 bases and 0 bases, with 12 bases remaining between them. The CDR3 coding sequence is TGTGCCAGCAGCTTGGTCACCGCAGTCGTGAACACTGAAGCTTTCTTT. Its protein is CASSLVTAVVNTEAFF.

The gene calls are TRBV2 and TRBJ1-4; D unresolved. Germline CDR1 is SNHLY and CDR2 is FYNNEI. Trimming took off 3 bases at V and 0 bases at J, with 17 bases between the two ends. The CDR3 is 18 amino acids. The CDR3 nucleotides are TGTGCCAGCAGTGACCCGGGATTGAAAACCACAACTAATGAAAAACTGTTTTTT. Its protein is CASSDPGLKTTTNEKLFF.